The present TCR beta chain was sequenced within a study of beta chain features in type 1 diabetes. Study results and limitations: Researchers cautioned that cDNA sequencing could over-represent cells with high TCR expression. It was not settled here whether HLA type affects TCRB rearrangement.

Sequencing targeted expressed TCRB transcripts, as all isolated RNA had been reverse transcribed. The read count averaged about 3.6 million across naive, central memory and regulatory T cell samples. The table came from immunoSEQ multiplex PCR; TCRdb's copy has only in-frame clones and leaves some out. The sample lists 450,000 or so clones, more than 9.5% seen once, with approximately 0.045% in the top ten. A few counts support this clone. Its target is unknown. Specimen: naive CD4+ T cells from blood. This receptor was identified in a woman aged 18-29 years in good health.

CDR3 protein: CSVMWGINEQFF. CDR3 nucleotides: TGCAGCGTTATGTGGGGGATCAATGAGCAGTTCTTC. The gene calls are TRBV29-1 and TRBJ2-1; D is tentatively TRBD1 or TRBD2 (5 bases each). Trimming stripped 5 bases from V and 6 bases from J, with 11 bases between. Germline lookup yields CDR1 SQVTM and CDR2 ANQGSEA. The CDR3 consists of 12 residues.